Below, 15 T cell receptor beta chains from the same sample are listed, as sequenced in a study of T-cell memory formation after mild COVID-19. TCRdb recomputed calls from the 5' RACE reads with MiXCR, one row per CDR3 protein. Of about 350,000 distinct CDR3 sequences in the sample, 12% to 15% were seen once. Sample: PBMCs or a T cell subset sorted from them (not recorded which). The receptor set was obtained from a man in his late teens or twenties who had mild COVID-19 (a few samples of this study predate the infection). Cell type and time point are not known.

This clonotype was counted many times. This rearrangement joins TRBV20-1 to TRBJ2-1; D assignment may be TRBD1 or TRBD2 (5 bases each). The CDR3 totals 15 residues. V shed 1 base and J shed 0 bases, with 10 bases lying between them. The germline V gene has CDR1 DFQATT and CDR2 SNEGSKA (reference sequence). The CDR3 DNA reads TGCAGTGCTAGAGTCCCAGGGAGCTCCTACAATGAGCAGTTCTTC. Its translation: CSARVPGSSYNEQFF.

In its sample, this clonotype was seen many times. The V gene is TRBV28, the J gene TRBJ2-5, with a weak D call TRBD2 (6 bases). The CDR3 runs 12 residues. Trimming left V 10 bases short and J 5 bases short, with 14 bases between. Looked up from germline, CDR1 is MDHEN and CDR2 is SYDVKM. In DNA form, the CDR3 reads TGTGCCACCCAGCTAGCGACGGAGACCCAGTACTTC. The encoded protein is CATQLATETQYF.

There are many counts of this clonotype. This chain connects TRBV20-1 to TRBJ2-2, with D perhaps matching TRBD1 or TRBD2 (5 bases each). Germline CDR1 and CDR2: DFQATT and SNEGSKA (reference sequence). This CDR3 comprises 16 residues. Trimming stripped 3 bases from V and 3 bases from J, with 17 bases between. DNA of the CDR3: TGCAGTGCTAGTGGAGGTCAGGGCGTTTACACCGGGGAGCTGTTTTTT. It codes for CSASGGQGVYTGELFF.

This clonotype showed up just a few times. The V and J genes are TRBV19 and TRBJ2-7; no reliable D call. V lost 4 bases, J lost 1 base, and 8 bases lay in between. The CDR3 is 13 residues long. Germline CDR1 is LNHDA and CDR2 is SQIVND (reference sequence). CDR3 DNA: TGTGCCAGTAGTAAATGGATTTCCTACGAGCAGTACTTC. Amino acids: CASSKWISYEQYF.

This clonotype has only a few counts. This chain uses TRBV12-3 or TRBV12-4 with TRBJ2-6; D is uncertain. The CDR3 runs to 15 residues. The ends were cut back, 6 bases at V and 4 bases at J, with 13 bases in the middle. The CDR3 loop reads CASSGGRPGANVLTF. The CDR3 nucleotides are TGTGCCAGCAGCGGCGGCCGGCCCGGGGCCAACGTCCTGACTTTC.

This clonotype has more than one count but fewer than ten. The CDR3 DNA follows: TGCAGTGCTGGGGGACAGCCTAACACTGAAGCTTTCTTT. Encoded protein: CSAGGQPNTEAFF. The rearrangement uses TRBV20-1 and TRBJ1-1; 7 bases match TRBD1. The CDR3 loop spans 13 amino acids. V shed 5 bases and J 2 bases; nucleotides not matched to a gene: 5. Germline loops: CDR1 DFQATT, CDR2 SNEGSKA (reference sequence).

The chain is built from TRBV6-5 and TRBJ2-2, with 8 bases identical to TRBD2. The CDR3 consists of 14 residues. CDR1 MNHEY and CDR2 SVGAGI come from the germline V gene. Trimming at V came to 11 bases and at J to 1 base, leaving 6 bases not matched to a gene. In nucleotides, the CDR3 is TGTGCCTGCCTGAGCGGGGGGAACACCGGGGAGCTGTTTTTT. Translated: CACLSGGNTGELFF.

This clonotype has a handful of counts. The CDR3 sequence: CASSPWGPGSREQYF. DNA of the CDR3: TGCGCCAGCAGCCCCTGGGGACCAGGGAGTCGGGAGCAGTACTTC. This chain joins TRBV5-1 and TRBJ2-7; D may be TRBD1 or TRBD2 (5 bases each). This CDR3 is 15 amino acids long. Germline V CDR1 and CDR2: SGHRS, YFSETQ. Trimming left V 4 bases short and J 7 bases short, with 21 bases between.

V usage is TRBV6-5 and J usage is TRBJ2-2, with TRBD1 identical over 7 bases. Per germline, CDR1 MNHEY and CDR2 SVGAGI. The V gene end was trimmed by 7 bases and the J gene end by 4 bases; junction bases not matched to a gene: 9. This CDR3 has 15 residues. The CDR3 loop reads CASNDREVGTGELFF. The CDR3 nucleotides read TGTGCCAGCAACGACAGGGAAGTGGGCACCGGGGAGCTGTTTTTT.

In its sample, this clonotype was seen many times. The genes are TRBV5-1 and TRBJ2-2; D perhaps matches TRBD1 (6 bases). V lost 4 bases and J lost 7, with 11 bases in between. Germline V CDR1 and CDR2: SGHRS, YFSETQ. CDR3 length: 13 residues. CDR3 sequence (DNA): TGCGCCAGCAGCGGGGGACAAGGCGGGGAGCTGTTTTTT. This encodes CASSGGQGGELFF.

This clonotype was seen repeatedly, ten times or more. The rearrangement joins TRBV25-1 to TRBJ1-1, with a weak D call TRBD1 (6 bases). The CDR3 is 16 residues long. V dropped 1 base and J dropped 10 bases, with 22 bases sitting between them. Germline loops: CDR1 MGHDK, CDR2 SYGVNS. The CDR3 is CASSESGSGDSTGAFF. CDR3 DNA sequence: TGTGCCAGCAGTGAATCAGGGTCAGGGGACTCAACGGGAGCTTTCTTT.

The chain employs TRBV7-6 and TRBJ1-1, with TRBD1 as a possible D gene (5 bases). V shed 2 bases and J shed 0 bases, with 19 bases lying between them. Germline assignment: CDR1 SGHVS and CDR2 FNYEAQ. The CDR3 runs 18 residues. The CDR3 DNA reads as TGTGCCAGCAGCTTATTTGGGGCAGGGAAGGGGATGAACACTGAAGCTTTCTTT. Protein product: CASSLFGAGKGMNTEAFF. Drawing the rest from reference TRBV7-6 and TRBJ1-1, the complete variable domain is GAGVSQSPRYKVTKRGQDVALRCDPISGHVSLYWYRQALGQGPEFLTYFNYEAQQDKSGLPNDRFSAERPEGSISTLTIQRTEQRDSAMYRCASSLFGAGKGMNTEAFFGQGTRLTVV.

This clonotype showed up many times. This sequence joins TRBV4-1 and TRBJ2-1, with D maybe TRBD2 (6 bases). Germline-derived CDR1 and CDR2 are MGHRA and YSYEKL. The V end lost 0 bases, the J end lost 2 bases, and 8 bases lay between the germline ends. This CDR3 has 15 amino acids. CDR3 sequence reads: CASSQEGGTYNEQFF. The CDR3 DNA follows: TGCGCCAGCAGCCAAGAGGGAGGCACCTACAATGAGCAGTTCTTC.

V is TRBV3-1 and J is TRBJ2-1; D is perhaps TRBD1 (6 bases). This CDR3 comprises 14 residues. The ends were cut back, 3 bases at V and 9 bases at J, with 15 bases in the middle. The germline V gene has CDR1 LGHDT and CDR2 YNNKEL (reference sequence). The CDR3 reads CASSQGAQSGEQFF. In DNA form, the CDR3 reads TGTGCCAGCAGCCAGGGGGCGCAGAGCGGTGAGCAGTTCTTC.

This clonotype turned up a few times. The chain carries TRBV4-3 and TRBJ2-2; 9 nucleotides agree with TRBD1. Germline CDR1 reads LGHNA; CDR2 reads YSLEER. The CDR3 has 15 amino acids. J lost 5 bases, V lost 4 bases, and 5 bases had no gene match. CDR3 DNA: TGCGCCAGCAGCCCAGCCGGGACAGGGACCGGGGAGCTGTTTTTT. It yields the protein CASSPAGTGTGELFF.